Below are 25 T cell receptor beta chains sequenced from a single sample in a study of T cell responses to AZD1222 COVID-19 vaccine (dated by TCRdb to the early 2020s). Reading the label with the study, this specimen's time point is: baseline before first vaccination. Libraries were constructed by the immunoSEQ multiplex PCR assay. As stored in TCRdb, this immuneACCESS dataset retains in-frame rearrangements with V and J assigned. A fraction of the clones does not appear; measured against another copy, unresolved V genes explain less than half of the discrepancy, and the remainder lacks a known reason. This sample is represented by about 140,000 clones; over 85% of them were singletons. Around 1.7% of the sample rests with the top ten. This sample comprised peripheral blood, obtained on day 0 of AZD1222 vaccination. These receptor sequences come from an adult in good health.

The CDR3, as DNA: TGCGCCAGCAGCTTGGAACCGGTAACGGGCTATGGCTACACCTTC. Translation gives CASSLEPVTGYGYTF. The chain couples TRBV5-1 to TRBJ1-2, with D uncertain. This CDR3 region has 15 residues. Deletions cut 0 bases from V and 4 bases from J, with 13 bases between. Germline V lookup: CDR1 SGHRS, CDR2 YFSETQ.

This clone came up once. This rearrangement joins TRBV11-2 to TRBJ2-7; 10 bases are shared with TRBD2. V lost 6 bases, J lost 2 bases, and 4 bases stayed unmatched. Germline CDR1 reads SGHAT; CDR2 reads FQNNGV. This CDR3 is built from 14 residues. DNA for the CDR3: TGTGCCAGCAGTTCTAGCGGGAGCCCCTACGAGCAGTACTTC. Translated: CASSSSGSPYEQYF.

This clone was observed once. V gene TRBV27 combines with J gene TRBJ1-2; D possibly corresponds to TRBD1 (6 bases). CDR3 size: 18 residues. Germline V gives CDR1 MNHEY, CDR2 SMNVEV (reference sequence). The V and J ends lost 5 bases and 1 base respectively, with 23 bases between them. The DNA of the CDR3 is TGTGCCAGCAGTGACCATTCAGGGGCCCCACCCCTTAACTATGGCTACACCTTC. Translation gives CASSDHSGAPPLNYGYTF.

The chain employs TRBV2 and TRBJ2-1, with 8 bases identical to TRBD1. The CDR3 contains 16 residues. With V trimmed by 2 bases and J by 6 bases, 9 bases remained unmatched. Germline-derived CDR1 and CDR2 are SNHLY and FYNNEI. Here the CDR3 DNA reads TGTGCCAGCAGTGAAATCCGGACAGGGAAGGCCAATGAGCAGTTCTTC. This encodes CASSEIRTGKANEQFF. The whole variable domain, remainder taken from reference TRBV2 and TRBJ2-1, is EPEVTQTPSHQVTQMGQEVILRCVPISNHLYFYWYRQILGQKVEFLVSFYNNEISEKSEIFDDQFSVERPDGSNFTLKIRSTKLEDSAMYFCASSEIRTGKANEQFFGPGTRLTVL.

The chain has TRBV10-1 and TRBJ1-4, with a tentative D call TRBD1 (6 bases). Germline V gene sequence: CDR1 WNHNN, CDR2 SYGVQD (reference sequence). Between the trimmed V and J ends, which lost 7 bases and 3 bases, there was a span of 12 bases. The CDR3 totals 14 residues. The CDR3 loop is CASTKTGSNEKLFF. Written as DNA, the CDR3 is TGCGCCAGCACCAAGACAGGCTCTAATGAAAAACTGTTTTTT.

V and J are TRBV27 and TRBJ1-3; D gene ambiguous. Germline V gives CDR1 MNHEY, CDR2 SMNVEV (reference sequence). The length of the CDR3 is 13 residues. V lost 6 bases, J lost 2 bases, and 8 bases lay in between. The CDR3: CASRLITGNTIYF. The DNA of the CDR3 is TGTGCCAGCAGGCTAATTACTGGAAACACCATATATTTT.

The sample holds one count of this clone. This chain connects TRBV7-9 to TRBJ1-2; TRBD1 might be the D (5 bases). Trimming cost V 1 base and J 4 bases, with 13 bases left between them. Germline values: CDR1 SEHNR, CDR2 FQNEAQ (reference sequence). The CDR3 runs to 15 residues. CDR3 in amino acids: CASSLGVRESYGYTF. For the CDR3, the DNA is TGTGCCAGCAGCTTAGGGGTCAGGGAGAGCTATGGCTACACCTTC.

This clone occurred a few times. The rearrangement joins TRBV11-2 to TRBJ1-4; a possible D gene is TRBD1 (6 bases). This CDR3 has 14 residues. CDR1 SGHAT and CDR2 FQNNGV come from the germline V gene. The V gene lost 6 bases and the J gene lost 6 bases, with 14 bases spanning the gap. CDR3 bases: TGTGCCAGCAGTTATACAGGGAGGGATGAAAAACTGTTTTTT. Protein sequence: CASSYTGRDEKLFF.

The V call is TRBV4-1, the J call TRBJ2-7; the D gene is possibly TRBD2 (5 bases). The CDR3 has 16 residues. Germline CDR1 reads MGHRA; CDR2 reads YSYEKL. V was shortened by 0 bases and J by 1 base, with 13 bases between the two germline ends. The CDR3 reads CASSQDTGYASYEQYF. DNA of the CDR3: TGCGCCAGCAGCCAAGACACGGGGTATGCGTCCTACGAGCAGTACTTC.

The CDR3 DNA follows: TGTGCCAGCAGTGATTATGAGGCCAGGGGGCTGGACTACGAGCAGTACTTC. Amino acid sequence: CASSDYEARGLDYEQYF. V is TRBV2 and J is TRBJ2-7, with 8 nucleotides matching TRBD1. The V gene end was trimmed by 3 bases and the J gene end by 3 bases; junction bases not matched to a gene: 13. Germline V CDR1 and CDR2: SNHLY, FYNNEI. This CDR3 has 17 amino acids.

This rearrangement joins TRBV16 to TRBJ1-2, with a possible D match to TRBD1 (6 bases). The CDR3 covers 17 residues. The germline V gene encodes CDR1 KGHSY and CDR2 FQNENV. V lost 3 bases and J 4 bases, leaving 21 bases between the germline ends. This CDR3 reads CASSHLGGASATYGYTF. The CDR3 DNA is TGTGCCAGCAGCCACCTCGGGGGCGCCTCGGCTACCTATGGCTACACCTTC.

This clone is a singleton in its sample. V gene TRBV9 combines with J gene TRBJ1-4; D is uncertain. Trimming took 4 bases from V and 0 from J, leaving 7 bases between them. This CDR3 comprises 14 residues. Germline V gives CDR1 SGDLS, CDR2 YYNGEE. CDR3 DNA: TGTGCCAGCAGCCTCCGGGCAACTAATGAAAAACTGTTTTTT. The encoded protein is CASSLRATNEKLFF. Combining the CDR3 with reference TRBV9 and TRBJ1-4 gives the whole variable domain DSGVTQTPKHLITATGQRVTLRCSPRSGDLSVYWYQQSLDQGLQFLIQYYNGEERAKGNILERFSAQQFPDLHSELNLSSLELGDSALYFCASSLRATNEKLFFGSGTQLSVL.

The chain is built from TRBV19 and TRBJ2-7; D is possibly TRBD2 (5 bases). Germline V gene sequence: CDR1 LNHDA, CDR2 SQIVND (reference sequence). This CDR3 comprises 14 residues. Trimming took off 6 bases at V and 0 bases at J, with 12 bases between the two ends. The DNA for the CDR3 is TGTGCCAGTAGCACCGAGGGCAGCTCCTACGAGCAGTACTTC. Amino acid sequence: CASSTEGSSYEQYF.

The genes are TRBV27 and TRBJ1-2, with 10 bases aligning to TRBD1. Losses at the gene ends were 6 bases for V and 2 bases for J; bases not matched to a gene: 3. CDR1 is MNHEY and CDR2 is SMNVEV in the germline V gene (reference sequence). The CDR3 has 14 residues. CDR3 coding DNA: TGTGCCAGCAGGAGACAGGGGGCGAACTATGGCTACACCTTC. Its protein is CASRRQGANYGYTF.

The rearrangement links TRBV7-9 to TRBJ1-2; TRBD1 might be the D (6 bases). This CDR3 region has 14 residues. CDR1 is SEHNR, CDR2 FQNEAQ, per germline (reference sequence). V lost 0 bases and J lost 7, with 12 bases in between. CDR3 in DNA: TGTGCCAGCAGCTTAGCGAGAACAGGGCCTGGCTACACCTTC. The encoded protein is CASSLARTGPGYTF.

This sequence joins TRBV3-1 (or the pseudogene TRBV3-2) and TRBJ1-1; D gene ambiguous. Germline V CDR1 and CDR2: LGHDT, YNNKEL (reference sequence). The V end was cut by 5 bases, the J end by 4 bases, with 8 bases between. This CDR3 has 12 residues. In DNA form, the CDR3 reads TGTGCCAGCAGCAGATCCTTCACTGAAGCTTTCTTT. Its translation is CASSRSFTEAFF.

The chain couples TRBV2 to TRBJ2-3; 12 nucleotides align to TRBD2. Losses at the gene ends were 7 bases for V and 6 bases for J; bases not matched to a gene: 8. The CDR3 extends over 15 amino acids. Germline V lookup: CDR1 SNHLY, CDR2 FYNNEI. The CDR3 nucleotides are TGTGCCAGCACCTCTAGCGGGAGGGCCTCGGATACGCAGTATTTT. This gives the protein CASTSSGRASDTQYF.

The rearrangement links TRBV27 to TRBJ1-1; perhaps TRBD1 as D (5 bases). The germline V gene encodes CDR1 MNHEY and CDR2 SMNVEV (reference sequence). This CDR3 is 13 amino acids long. V lost 6 bases, J lost 11 bases, and 19 bases lay in between. This chain's CDR3 is CASSPGLPPTAFF. CDR3 coding DNA: TGTGCCAGCAGCCCGGGACTACCTCCGACGGCTTTCTTT.

Comment on this clone: Other DNA variants within this sample encode the same CDR3. The chain recombines TRBV5-1 with TRBJ1-1; D call uncertain. In germline, CDR1 is SGHRS, CDR2 YFSETQ. CDR3 length: 13 amino acids. The V and J ends lost 0 bases and 1 base respectively, with 4 bases between them. In nucleotides, the CDR3 is TGCGCCAGCAGCTTGGGGGGGAACACTGAAGCTTTCTTT. Protein sequence: CASSLGGNTEAFF.

The chain combines TRBV18 with TRBJ1-2; no clear D. Germline loops: CDR1 KGHSH, CDR2 LQKENI. V lost 6 bases to trimming and J lost 7 bases, with 12 bases between them. The CDR3 extends over 12 amino acids. The CDR3 spells CASSERGSGYTF. The CDR3 region has the DNA TGTGCCAGCTCTGAGAGAGGGTCTGGCTACACCTTC.

This clone was detected only a few times. The same CDR3 is also encoded by other DNA sequences in this sample. This chain uses TRBV9 with TRBJ1-1; D not certain. V was pared by 0 bases and J by 1 base, with 4 bases between. This CDR3 contains 13 residues. Germline values: CDR1 SGDLS, CDR2 YYNGEE. CDR3 DNA sequence: TGTGCCAGCAGCGTAGGGCCGAACACTGAAGCTTTCTTT. It codes for CASSVGPNTEAFF.

This chain connects TRBV4-2 to TRBJ2-7; D call uncertain. V dropped 3 bases and J dropped 5 bases, with 11 bases sitting between them. Germline lookup yields CDR1 LGHNA and CDR2 YNFKEQ. CDR3 length equals 13 residues. The CDR3 DNA reads TGTGCCAGCAGCCACCAGAGAACTGACGAGCAGTACTTC. As protein: CASSHQRTDEQYF.

CDR3 sequence (DNA): TGTGCCAGCAGCCAAGGCGCCAGCTCTAACTATGGCTACACCTTC. It codes for CASSQGASSNYGYTF. The chain is built from TRBV3-1 (or the pseudogene TRBV3-2) and TRBJ1-2, with D unresolved. The CDR3 has 15 residues. V was trimmed by 1 base and J by 0 bases, leaving 9 bases between them. Germline loops: CDR1 LGHDT, CDR2 YNNKEL (reference sequence).

Notes on this clone: The sample contains more than one DNA sequence encoding this CDR3. The V gene is TRBV30, the J gene TRBJ1-5, with D uncertain. Germline V gene sequence: CDR1 GTSNPN, CDR2 SVGIG (reference sequence). V lost 1 base and J 4 bases, leaving 11 bases between the germline ends. CDR3 length: 14 amino acids. The CDR3 region is CAWSGGGSNQPQHF. DNA of the CDR3: TGTGCCTGGAGTGGGGGTGGCAGTAATCAGCCCCAGCATTTT.

The chain combines TRBV18 with TRBJ2-1, with 9 positions matching TRBD1. CDR1 and CDR2 (germline): KGHSH, LQKENI. The CDR3 has 15 residues. Trimming removed 4 bases from V and 7 bases from J; junction bases left unmatched: 8. The CDR3: CASSLGQGPLNEQFF. The CDR3 coding sequence is TGTGCCAGCTCACTAGGACAGGGGCCCTTGAATGAGCAGTTCTTC.